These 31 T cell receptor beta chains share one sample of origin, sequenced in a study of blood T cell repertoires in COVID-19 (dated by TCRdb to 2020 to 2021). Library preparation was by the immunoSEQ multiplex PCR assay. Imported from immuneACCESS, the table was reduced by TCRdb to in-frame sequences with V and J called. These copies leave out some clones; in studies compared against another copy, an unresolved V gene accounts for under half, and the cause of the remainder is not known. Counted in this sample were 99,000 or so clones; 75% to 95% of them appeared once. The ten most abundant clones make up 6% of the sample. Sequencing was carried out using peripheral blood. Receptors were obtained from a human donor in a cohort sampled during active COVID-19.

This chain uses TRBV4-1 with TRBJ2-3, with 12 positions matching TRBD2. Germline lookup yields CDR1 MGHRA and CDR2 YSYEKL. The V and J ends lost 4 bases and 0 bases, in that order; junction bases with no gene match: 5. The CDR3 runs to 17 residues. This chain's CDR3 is CASSPRTSGISTDTQYF. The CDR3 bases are TGCGCCAGCAGCCCCCGGACTAGCGGGATTAGCACAGATACGCAGTATTTT.

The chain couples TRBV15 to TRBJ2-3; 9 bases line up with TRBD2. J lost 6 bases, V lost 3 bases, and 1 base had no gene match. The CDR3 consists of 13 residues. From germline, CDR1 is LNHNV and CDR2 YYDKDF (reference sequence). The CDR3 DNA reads TGTGCCACCAGCAGTAGCGGGGGCGATACGCAGTATTTT. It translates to CATSSSGGDTQYF.

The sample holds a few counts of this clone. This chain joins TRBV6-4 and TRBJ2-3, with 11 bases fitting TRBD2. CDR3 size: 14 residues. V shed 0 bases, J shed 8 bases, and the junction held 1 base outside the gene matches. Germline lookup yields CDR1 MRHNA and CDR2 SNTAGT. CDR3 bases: TGTGCCAGCAGTGACTCTAGCGGGGGGGCTACGCAGTATTTT. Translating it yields CASSDSSGGATQYF.

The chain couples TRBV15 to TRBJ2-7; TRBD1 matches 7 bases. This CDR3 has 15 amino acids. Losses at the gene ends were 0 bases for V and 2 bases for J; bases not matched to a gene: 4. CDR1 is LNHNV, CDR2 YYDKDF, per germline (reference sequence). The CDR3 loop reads CATSREQGVPYEQYF. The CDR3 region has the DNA TGTGCCACCAGCAGAGAGCAGGGGGTCCCCTACGAGCAGTACTTC.

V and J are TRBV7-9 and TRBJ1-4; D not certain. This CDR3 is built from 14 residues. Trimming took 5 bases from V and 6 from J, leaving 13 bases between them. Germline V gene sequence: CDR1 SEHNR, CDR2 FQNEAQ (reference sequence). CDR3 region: CASSTEAAHEKLFF. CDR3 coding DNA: TGTGCCAGCAGCACTGAGGCAGCGCATGAAAAACTGTTTTTT.

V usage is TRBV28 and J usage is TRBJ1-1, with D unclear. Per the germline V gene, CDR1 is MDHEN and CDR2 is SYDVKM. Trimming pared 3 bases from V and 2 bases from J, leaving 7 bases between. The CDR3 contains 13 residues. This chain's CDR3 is CASSFARNTEAFF. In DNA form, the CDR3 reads TGTGCCAGCAGTTTTGCCAGAAACACTGAAGCTTTCTTT.

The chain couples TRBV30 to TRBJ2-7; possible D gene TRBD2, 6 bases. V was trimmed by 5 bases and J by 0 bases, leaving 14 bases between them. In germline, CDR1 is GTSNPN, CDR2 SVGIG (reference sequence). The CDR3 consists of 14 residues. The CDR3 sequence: CAWVEGRSSYEQYF. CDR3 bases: TGTGCCTGGGTGGAGGGGAGAAGCTCCTACGAGCAGTACTTC. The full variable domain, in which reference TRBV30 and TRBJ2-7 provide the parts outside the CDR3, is SQTIHQWPATLVQPVGSPLSLECTVEGTSNPNLYWYRQAAGRGLQLLFYSVGIGQISSEVPQNLSASRPQDRQFILSSKKLLLSDSGFYLCAWVEGRSSYEQYFGPGTRLTVT.

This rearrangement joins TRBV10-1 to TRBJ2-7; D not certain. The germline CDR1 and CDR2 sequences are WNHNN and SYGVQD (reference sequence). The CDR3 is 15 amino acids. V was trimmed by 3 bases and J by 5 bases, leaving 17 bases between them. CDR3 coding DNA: TGCGCCAGCAGTGAATGGTCTGGGCCCCAGGACGAGCAGTACTTC. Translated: CASSEWSGPQDEQYF.

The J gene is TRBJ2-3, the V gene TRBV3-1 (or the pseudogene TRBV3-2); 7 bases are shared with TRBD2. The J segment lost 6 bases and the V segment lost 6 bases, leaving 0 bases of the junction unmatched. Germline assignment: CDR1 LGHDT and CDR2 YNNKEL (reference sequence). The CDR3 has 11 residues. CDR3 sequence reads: CASRLADTQYF. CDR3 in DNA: TGTGCCAGCAGACTAGCGGATACGCAGTATTTT.

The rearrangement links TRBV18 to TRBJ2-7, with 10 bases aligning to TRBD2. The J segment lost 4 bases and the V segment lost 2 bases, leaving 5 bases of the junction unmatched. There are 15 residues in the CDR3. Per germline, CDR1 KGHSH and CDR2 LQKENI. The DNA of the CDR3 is TGTGCCAGCTCACCATCTCTAGCGGGGGCGTACGAGCAGTACTTC. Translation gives CASSPSLAGAYEQYF.

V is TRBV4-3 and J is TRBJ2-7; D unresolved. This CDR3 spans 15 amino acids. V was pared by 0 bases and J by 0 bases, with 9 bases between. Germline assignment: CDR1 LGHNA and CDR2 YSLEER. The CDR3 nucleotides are TGCGCCAGCAGCCAAGAGTTTGCAGGCTCCTACGAGCAGTACTTC. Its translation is CASSQEFAGSYEQYF.

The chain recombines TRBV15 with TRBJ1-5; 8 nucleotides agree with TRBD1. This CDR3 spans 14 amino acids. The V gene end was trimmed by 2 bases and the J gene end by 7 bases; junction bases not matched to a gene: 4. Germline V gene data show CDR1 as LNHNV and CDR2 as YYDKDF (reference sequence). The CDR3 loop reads CATSRQGAWQPQHF. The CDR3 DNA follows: TGTGCCACCAGCAGACAGGGGGCATGGCAGCCCCAGCATTTT.

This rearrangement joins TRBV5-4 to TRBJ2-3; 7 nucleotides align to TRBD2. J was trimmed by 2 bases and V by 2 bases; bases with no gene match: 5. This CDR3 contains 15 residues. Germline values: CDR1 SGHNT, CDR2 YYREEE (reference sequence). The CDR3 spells CASSFAAGATDTQYF. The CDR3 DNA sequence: TGTGCCAGCAGCTTTGCGGCGGGAGCCACAGATACGCAGTATTTT. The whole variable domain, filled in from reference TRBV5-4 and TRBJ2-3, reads ETGVTQSPTHLIKTRGQQVTLRCSSQSGHNTVSWYQQALGQGPQFIFQYYREEENGRGNFPPRFSGLQFPNYSSELNVNALELDDSALYLCASSFAAGATDTQYFGPGTRLTVL.

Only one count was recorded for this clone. CDR3 sequence: CSAMPRNTEAFF. The CDR3 bases are TGCAGCGCCATGCCCAGGAACACTGAAGCTTTCTTT. The chain carries TRBV29-1 and TRBJ1-1; no clear D. Germline CDR1 SQVTM, CDR2 ANQGSEA. The CDR3 sequence is 12 residues long. Trimming stripped 7 bases from V and 1 base from J, with 10 bases between.

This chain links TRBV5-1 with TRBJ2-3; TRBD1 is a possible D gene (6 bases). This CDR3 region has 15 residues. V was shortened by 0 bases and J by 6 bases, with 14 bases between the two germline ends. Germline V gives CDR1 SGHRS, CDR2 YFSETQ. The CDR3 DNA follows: TGCGCCAGCAGCTTGGCCGCAGGGGTTTCGGATACGCAGTATTTT. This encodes CASSLAAGVSDTQYF.

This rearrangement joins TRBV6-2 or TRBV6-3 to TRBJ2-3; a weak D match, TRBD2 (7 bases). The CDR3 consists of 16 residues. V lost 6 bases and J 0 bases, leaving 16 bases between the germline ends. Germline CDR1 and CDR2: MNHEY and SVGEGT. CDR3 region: CASSSRGGPSTDTQYF. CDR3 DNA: TGTGCCAGCAGCTCCCGCGGGGGCCCTAGCACAGATACGCAGTATTTT.

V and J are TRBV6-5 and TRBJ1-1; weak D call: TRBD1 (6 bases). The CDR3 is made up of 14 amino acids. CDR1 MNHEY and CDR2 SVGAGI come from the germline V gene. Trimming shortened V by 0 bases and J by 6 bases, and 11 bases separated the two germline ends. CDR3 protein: CASSYSRGYPEAFF. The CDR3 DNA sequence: TGTGCCAGCAGTTACTCGAGGGGGTATCCTGAAGCTTTCTTT.

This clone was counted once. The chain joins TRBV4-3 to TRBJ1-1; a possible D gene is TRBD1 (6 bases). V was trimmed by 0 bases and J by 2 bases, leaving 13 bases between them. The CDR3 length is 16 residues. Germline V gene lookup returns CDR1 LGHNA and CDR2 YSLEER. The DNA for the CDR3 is TGCGCCAGCAGCCAAGAGCCCCGGACAGTAAACACTGAAGCTTTCTTT. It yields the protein CASSQEPRTVNTEAFF.

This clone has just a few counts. DNA for the CDR3: TGTGCCAGCAGCTCTACAGGGGGTAGCAATCAGCCCCAGCATTTT. Translated, it gives CASSSTGGSNQPQHF. This chain joins TRBV7-9 and TRBJ1-5; 8 bases are shared with TRBD1. This CDR3 has 15 residues. Unmatched junction bases numbered 2, after V lost 4 bases and J lost 0 bases. Germline CDR1 and CDR2: SEHNR and FQNEAQ (reference sequence).

This chain's CDR3 is CSVEDRRGQGAGEQYF. For the CDR3, the DNA is TGCAGCGTTGAAGATAGGAGGGGACAGGGGGCTGGAGAGCAGTACTTC. V and J are TRBV29-1 and TRBJ2-7; the match to TRBD1 covers 12 bases. The CDR3 consists of 16 residues. CDR1 is SQVTM, CDR2 ANQGSEA, per germline. J gave up 7 bases and V 0 bases, and 10 bases lay outside the gene matches.

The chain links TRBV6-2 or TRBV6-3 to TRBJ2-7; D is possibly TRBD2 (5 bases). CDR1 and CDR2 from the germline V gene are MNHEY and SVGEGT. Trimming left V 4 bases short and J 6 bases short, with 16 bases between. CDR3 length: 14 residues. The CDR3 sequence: CASSFTRPTSEQYF. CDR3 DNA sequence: TGTGCCAGCAGTTTCACTAGGCCCACCAGCGAGCAGTACTTC.

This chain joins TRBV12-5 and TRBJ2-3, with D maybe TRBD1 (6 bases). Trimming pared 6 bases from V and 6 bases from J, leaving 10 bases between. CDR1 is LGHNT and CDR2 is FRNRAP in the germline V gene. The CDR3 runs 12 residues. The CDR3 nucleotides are TGTGCTAGTGGAGGAGGACAGGATACGCAGTATTTT. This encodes CASGGGQDTQYF.

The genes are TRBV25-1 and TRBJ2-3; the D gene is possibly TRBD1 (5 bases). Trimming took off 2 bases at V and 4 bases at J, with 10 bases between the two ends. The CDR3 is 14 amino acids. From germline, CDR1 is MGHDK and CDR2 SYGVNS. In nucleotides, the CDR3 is TGTGCCAGCAGTGAACAGGGTGGGTCAGATACGCAGTATTTT. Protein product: CASSEQGGSDTQYF. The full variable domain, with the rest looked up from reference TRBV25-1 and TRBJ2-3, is EADIYQTPRYLVIGTGKKITLECSQTMGHDKMYWYQQDPGMELHLIHYSYGVNSTEKGDLSSESTVSRIRTEHFPLTLESARPSHTSQYLCASSEQGGSDTQYFGPGTRLTVL.

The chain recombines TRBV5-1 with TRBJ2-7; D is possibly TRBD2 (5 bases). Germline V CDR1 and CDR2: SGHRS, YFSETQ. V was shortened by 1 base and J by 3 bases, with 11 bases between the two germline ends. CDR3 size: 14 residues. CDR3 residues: CASSLSGSRYEQYF. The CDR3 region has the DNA TGCGCCAGCAGCTTGAGTGGGAGTCGCTACGAGCAGTACTTC.

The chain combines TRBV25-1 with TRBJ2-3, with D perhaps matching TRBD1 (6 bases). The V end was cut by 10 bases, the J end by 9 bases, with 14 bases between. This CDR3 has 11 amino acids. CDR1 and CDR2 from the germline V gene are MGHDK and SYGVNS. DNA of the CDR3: TGTGCCACACAGGGCCACCAGACGCAGTATTTT. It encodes CATQGHQTQYF.

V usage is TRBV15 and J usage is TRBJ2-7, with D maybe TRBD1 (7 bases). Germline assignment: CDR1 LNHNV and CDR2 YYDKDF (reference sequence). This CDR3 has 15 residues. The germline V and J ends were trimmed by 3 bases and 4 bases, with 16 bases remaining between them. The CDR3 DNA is TGTGCCACCAGCAGGGACAGGACGGAGGGTTACGAGCAGTACTTC. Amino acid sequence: CATSRDRTEGYEQYF.

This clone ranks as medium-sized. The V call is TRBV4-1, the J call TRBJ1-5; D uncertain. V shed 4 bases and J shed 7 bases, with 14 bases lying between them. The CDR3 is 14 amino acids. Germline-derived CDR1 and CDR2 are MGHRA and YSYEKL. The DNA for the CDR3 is TGCGCCAGCAGCCCCCCGAATCTGGAGCAGCCCCAGCATTTT. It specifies CASSPPNLEQPQHF.

This CDR3 is CASRPGQGWTEAFF. In nucleotides, the CDR3 is TGTGCCAGCAGGCCCGGACAGGGATGGACTGAAGCTTTCTTT. The V gene is TRBV6-5, the J gene TRBJ1-1, with TRBD1 matching over 8 bases. The V gene's germline CDR1 is MNHEY and CDR2 SVGAGI. Trimming at V came to 6 bases and at J to 5 bases, leaving 8 bases not matched to a gene. There are 14 residues in the CDR3.

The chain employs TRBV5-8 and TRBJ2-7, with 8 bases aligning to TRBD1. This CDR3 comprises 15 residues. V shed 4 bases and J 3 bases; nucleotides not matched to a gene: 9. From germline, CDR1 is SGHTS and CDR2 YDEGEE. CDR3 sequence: CASSRAGTGNYEQYF. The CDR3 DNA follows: TGTGCCAGCAGCCGAGCAGGGACAGGAAACTACGAGCAGTACTTC. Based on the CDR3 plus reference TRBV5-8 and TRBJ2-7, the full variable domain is EAGVTQSPTHLIKTRGQQATLRCSPISGHTSVYWYQQALGLGLQFLLWYDEGEERNRGNFPPRFSGRQFPNYSSELNVNALELEDSALYLCASSRAGTGNYEQYFGPGTRLTVT.

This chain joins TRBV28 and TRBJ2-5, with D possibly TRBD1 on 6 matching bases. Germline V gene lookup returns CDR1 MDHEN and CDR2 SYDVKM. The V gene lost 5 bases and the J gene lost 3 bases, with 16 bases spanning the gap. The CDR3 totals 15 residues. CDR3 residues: CASSLRTEPKETQYF. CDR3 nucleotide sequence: TGTGCCAGCAGTCTACGGACAGAACCTAAAGAGACCCAGTACTTC. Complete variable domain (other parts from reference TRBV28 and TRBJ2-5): DVKVTQSSRYLVKRTGEKVFLECVQDMDHENMFWYRQDPGLGLRLIYFSYDVKMKEKGDIPEGYSVSREKKERFSLILESASTNQTSMYLCASSLRTEPKETQYFGPGTRLLVL.

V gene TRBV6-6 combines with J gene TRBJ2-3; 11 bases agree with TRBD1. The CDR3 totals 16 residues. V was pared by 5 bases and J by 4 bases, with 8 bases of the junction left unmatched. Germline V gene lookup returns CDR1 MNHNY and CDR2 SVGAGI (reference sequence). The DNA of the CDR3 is TGTGCCAGCAGTCCACGGACAGGGGGCAGCGCAGATACGCAGTATTTT. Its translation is CASSPRTGGSADTQYF.